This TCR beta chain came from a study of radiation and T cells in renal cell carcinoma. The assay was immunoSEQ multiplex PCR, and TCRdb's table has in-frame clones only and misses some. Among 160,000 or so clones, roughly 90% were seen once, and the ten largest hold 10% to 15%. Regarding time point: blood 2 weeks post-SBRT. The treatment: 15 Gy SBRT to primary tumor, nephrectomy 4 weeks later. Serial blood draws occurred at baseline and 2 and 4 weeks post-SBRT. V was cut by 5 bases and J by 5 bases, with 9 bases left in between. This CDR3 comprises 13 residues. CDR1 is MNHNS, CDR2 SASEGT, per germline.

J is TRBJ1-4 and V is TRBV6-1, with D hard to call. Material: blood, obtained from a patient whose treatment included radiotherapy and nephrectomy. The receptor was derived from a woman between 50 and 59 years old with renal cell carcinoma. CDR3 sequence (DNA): TGTGCCAGCAGTACTTCTCCAAATGAAAAACTGTTTTTT. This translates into CASSTSPNEKLFF.